Following are 10 T cell receptor beta chains from one sample sequenced in a study of blood T cell repertoires in COVID-19. TCRdb's table, derived via immunoSEQ multiplex PCR, lists solely in-frame clones and lacks some. This sample has hundreds of thousands of clones, with around 90% found just once. The sequenced material came from PBMCs or T cells enriched from blood (not recorded which). The receptors here all came from a woman in her thirties with acute COVID-19.

The J gene is TRBJ2-1, the V gene TRBV6-5, with a possible D match to TRBD1 (6 bases). CDR3 length equals 12 residues. Per the germline V gene, CDR1 is MNHEY and CDR2 is SVGAGI. Between the trimmed V and J ends, which lost 6 bases and 7 bases, there was a span of 10 bases. The CDR3 DNA sequence: TGTGCCAGCAGCCTCCAGGGGAATGAGCAGTTCTTC. It yields the protein CASSLQGNEQFF.

V usage is TRBV11-2 and J usage is TRBJ2-7, with D uncertain. Trimming stripped 7 bases from V and 2 bases from J, with 15 bases between. This CDR3 comprises 14 residues. Germline CDR1 is SGHAT and CDR2 is FQNNGV. The CDR3 reads CASTSYNRPYEQYF. The CDR3 DNA reads as TGTGCCAGCACCTCTTATAACAGACCCTACGAGCAGTACTTC.

The chain combines TRBV18 with TRBJ1-1, with D uncertain. V was shortened by 0 bases and J by 1 base, with 6 bases between the two germline ends. Germline V gene sequence: CDR1 KGHSH, CDR2 LQKENI. The length of the CDR3 is 14 residues. CDR3 nucleotides: TGTGCCAGCTCACCACCGGCGGGGAACACTGAAGCTTTCTTT. Protein product: CASSPPAGNTEAFF.

The chain has TRBV6-5 and TRBJ1-5; TRBD1 matches at 7 bases. Germline lookup yields CDR1 MNHEY and CDR2 SVGAGI. Trimming took 8 bases from V and 5 from J; bases not matched to a gene: 6. This CDR3 comprises 13 residues. This chain's CDR3 is CASSGTADQPQHF. CDR3 in DNA: TGTGCCAGCTCCGGGACAGCGGATCAGCCCCAGCATTTT.

The chain recombines TRBV4-1 with TRBJ1-1; 10 bases align to TRBD1. Germline V gene lookup returns CDR1 MGHRA and CDR2 YSYEKL. The length of the CDR3 is 15 residues. V dropped 4 bases and J dropped 7; count of bases not matched to a gene: 9. The DNA for the CDR3 is TGCGCCAGCAGCCTACTCGGGACAGGGGCATATGAAGCTTTCTTT. Protein product: CASSLLGTGAYEAFF.

The chain carries TRBV7-9 and TRBJ2-5; 9 nucleotides line up with TRBD2. The length of the CDR3 is 15 residues. Looked up from germline, CDR1 is SEHNR and CDR2 is FQNEAQ (reference sequence). J was trimmed by 5 bases and V by 4 bases; bases with no gene match: 8. The CDR3 DNA reads TGTGCCAGCAGCTCTAGCGGGGCCCTGCAGGAGACCCAGTACTTC. This translates into CASSSSGALQETQYF.

The chain links TRBV5-1 to TRBJ1-2; 7 bases fit TRBD1. V lost 3 bases to trimming and J lost 4 bases; unmatched junction nucleotides: 9. Germline CDR1 SGHRS, CDR2 YFSETQ. The CDR3 has 15 amino acids. CDR3 in DNA: TGCGCCAGCAGCTGGGGGACAGCCTGGGGCTATGGCTACACCTTC. Its translation is CASSWGTAWGYGYTF.

The rearrangement links TRBV15 to TRBJ1-2, with a tentative D call TRBD1 (6 bases). Germline V gene lookup returns CDR1 LNHNV and CDR2 YYDKDF (reference sequence). The length of the CDR3 is 16 residues. Deletions cut 0 bases from V and 3 bases from J, with 14 bases between. The CDR3 sequence: CATSRDVGGPDYGYTF. CDR3 coding DNA: TGTGCCACCAGCAGAGATGTAGGGGGTCCAGACTATGGCTACACCTTC.

This clone was seen a single time. The chain recombines TRBV4-3 with TRBJ1-1; tentatively, D is TRBD1 (5 bases). Germline V gives CDR1 LGHNA, CDR2 YSLEER. The CDR3 runs to 15 residues. Trimming cost V 0 bases and J 3 bases, with 11 bases left between them. The CDR3 spells CASSQDKGKDTEAFF. The CDR3 DNA sequence: TGCGCCAGCAGCCAAGATAAGGGGAAGGACACTGAAGCTTTCTTT.

V and J are TRBV27 and TRBJ2-3; possible D gene TRBD2, 6 bases. CDR1 MNHEY and CDR2 SMNVEV come from the germline V gene (reference sequence). There are 16 residues in the CDR3. Trimming removed 9 bases from V and 4 bases from J, with 23 bases in between. The CDR3 sequence: CASSSGTLIFSDTQYF. CDR3 in DNA: TGTGCCAGTTCCTCAGGGACTCTCATATTCTCAGATACGCAGTATTTT.